Given below is one T cell receptor (beta chain) in context. What it binds is unknown. The V and J ends lost 3 bases and 4 bases, in that order; junction bases with no gene match: 4. The CDR3 consists of 14 residues. Germline V lookup: CDR1 SGHNT, CDR2 YYREEE (reference sequence). This record belongs to a study of OX40 agonist ivuxolimab in advanced cancers. For the study at large: Ivuxolimab, an antibody that agonizes OX40 (CD134), was administered to the patients. Partial responses were achieved by three patients, one with hepatocellular carcinoma and two with cutaneous melanoma.

Study-level results: CD8+ T cells were the subset that, on average, had more expanded clones than CD4+. In a subset of nonresponders, normalized T-cell clonal expansion was also low.

The table came from immunoSEQ multiplex PCR; TCRdb's copy has only in-frame clones and leaves some out. Among 80,000 to 95,000 clones, about 88% were seen once, and the ten largest hold 0.72%. The sequence derives from an adult with an advanced solid tumor such as melanoma, head and neck, liver or kidney cancer. This chain connects TRBV5-4 to TRBJ2-3; 8 bases are a match to TRBD2. Sequences were derived from CD4+ or CD8+ T cells sorted from blood, sampled in a trial of the OX40 agonist ivuxolimab. The DNA of the CDR3 is TGTGCCAGCAGCTCGGGAGGGGAGGCAGATACGCAGTATTTT. The encoded protein is CASSSGGEADTQYF.